This T cell receptor (beta chain) was sequenced during a study of blood T cell repertoires in COVID-19 (dated by TCRdb to 2018 to 2021). In terms of the full investigation: Collaborator samples came from the United States, Italy and Spain and covered acute and convalescent phases of COVID-19. The material from the prospective study consisted of cDNA or gDNA derived from T cells, B-cell-depleted T cells, or PBMCs. Deeply sampled blood TCRbeta repertoires from subjects exposed to, actively infected with, or recovered from COVID-19 were included in the dataset. The repertoires were released in a freely available public database intended as a resource for research on the immune response to SARS-CoV-2. The samples were drawn from the first 160 participants of the ongoing ImmuneRACE study and from under 1,500 subjects provided by 6 global collaborators. Sample metadata almost always included a de-identified subject ID, COVID-19 status, age in years and sex. Where available, HLA class I and class II types were obtained from metadata supplied by the sample provider rather than from assay-based typing. Study-level results and caveats: The quantity of clinical and demographic metadata differed by source and by participant and was supplied without curation.

Participants in the prospective study were aged about 18 to 95 years, lived in 20 to 25 United States geographic areas, and enrolled through a virtual design. In the prospective study, cohorts were assigned on the basis of participant-reported clinical history obtained from a screening survey and a study questionnaire. For ImmuneRACE Cohort 3, a participant was defined as recovered based on two consecutive negative NP/OP PCR tests, clearance by a healthcare professional, or resolution of symptoms. In the prospective study, whole blood, serum and a nasopharyngeal or oropharyngeal swab were collected from each participant by mobile phlebotomists. Participants in the prospective study had the option to provide additional blood draws and questionnaires over a roughly 2-month period. Before DNA extraction, blood samples from the prospective study were shipped at room temperature or frozen. TCRbeta CDR3 regions were amplified from genomic DNA using the immunoSEQ Assay, a bias-controlled multiplex PCR. Turning to the authors' computational methods: The number of nucleated cells in each sample was estimated by amplification of reference gene primers within the assay. To quantify the absolute abundance of each unique TCRbeta CDR3 rearrangement, sequence reads were collapsed and filtered. For each sample, productive Simpson clonality was calculated as the square root of Simpson's diversity index over productive rearrangements. TCRdb carries this immuneACCESS record with in-frame sequences only. Its versions omit some clonotypes, under half of them owing to an unresolved V gene in the studies checked, with the rest unexplained. The D gene and trimming were derived from the DNA, and the V and J assignments and clone size from that table. The sample data list 85,000 to 130,000 clones, and 70% to 90% of these were observed just once. The ten most abundant clones make up roughly 2.6% of the sample.

Concerning this clone itself: Its antigen is currently not known. The record has no base qualities; no much larger clone is one base away.

The source of this sequence is a woman between 45 and 65 years old who had recovered from COVID-19. Sequencing used PBMCs or T cells enriched from blood (not recorded which).

The nucleotide sequence reads TGTGCCAGCATTACGGCCCAGGGGCATCAGCCCCAGCATTTT. It translates to CASITAQGHQPQHF. The chain links TRBV28 with TRBJ1-5, and the D gene may be TRBD1, 6 bases matching. From the germline V gene, CDR1 is MDHEN and CDR2 is SYDVKM. V sheds 7 bases and J sheds 5 bases, leaving 15 bases between their ends. The CDR3, cysteine through phenylalanine, is 14 amino acids long. Only the CDR3 DNA stays, 42 bases, in frame from base 1.